This T cell receptor (beta chain) is drawn from a study of Ad26.COV2.S vaccination and SARS-CoV-2 variants (dated by TCRdb to the early 2020s). Background for the entire study: Donors in the vaccine arm were drawn from COV1001, a multicentre, randomized, double-blind, placebo-controlled phase I-IIa trial testing Ad26.COV2.S in healthy adults. Ad26.COV2.S was given intramuscularly at 5x10^10 or 1x10^11 viral particles, as a single shot or as two shots 56 days apart. Participants in the trial were split at random into five groups of five each, receiving low-dose or high-dose Ad26.COV2.S once or twice, or else placebo on both occasions. Investigators did not know the trial group allocation while performing experiments and assessing outcomes. A total of 32 samples were included in the TCR-sequenced set, comprising roughly 20 Ad26.COV2.S vaccine recipients, 5 placebo recipients and 8 SARS-CoV-2 convalescent individuals. The specificity and breadth of SARS-CoV-2-reactive T cell receptors after Ad26.COV2.S vaccination were assessed by TCRbeta repertoire sequencing.

Compared with germline, V lacks 5 bases and J lacks 3 bases; bases without a gene match: 5. The germline V gene specifies SGHVS as CDR1 and FNYEAQ as CDR2. The CDR3 contains 14 residues, cysteine and phenylalanine counted. Of the read, only the CDR3 DNA is kept; its 42 bases are in frame from base 1. Turning to this clone: The specificity of this receptor is unknown. Nothing much larger sits one base from this clone, and base qualities are not available.

TCRbeta CDR3 regions were sequenced with the immunoSEQ Assay. After extraction, genomic DNA underwent amplification by bias-controlled multiplex PCR, followed by high-throughput sequencing. As for the original processing: To quantify the absolute abundance of every unique TCRbeta CDR3 region, sequences were collapsed and filtered. T cell fraction was estimated by normalizing TCRbeta template counts to usable DNA, with usable DNA measured through amplification of reference genes found in all nucleated cells. Repertoire TCRs were annotated as SARS-CoV-2-specific by exact matching of V gene, CDR3 amino acid sequence and J gene to a known reactive TCR set. The reference SARS-CoV-2 TCR set came from MIRA and was filtered for enrichment in COVID-19-positive ImmuneCODE repertoires, removing public or cross-reactive TCRs. Based on the MIRA antigens, annotated TCRs were further analysed at the level of specific ORF or position within ORF. Breadth was defined as annotated unique rearrangements over total unique productive rearrangements; depth was the summed frequency of those rearrangements. Two-sided Wilcoxon rank-sum tests were used to compare TCR breadth between groups. TCRdb provides this immuneACCESS table in a form limited to in-frame rearrangements. Some clones are lacking; in checked studies, under half of them reflect an unresolved V gene, and why the rest are absent is not known. That table furnishes V, J and clone size, whereas the DNA furnished D and trimming. Within this sample are 380,000 or so clones, with around 89% of them counted one time only. Under 6% of the sample is taken by the ten largest.

The treatment or condition label on this specimen signifies: approximately 18 received Ad26.COV2.S at low or high dose, single or two shots; five or six received placebo; per-sample allocation not given. Repertoires of vaccine and placebo recipients were sequenced from samples taken on day 63 after the first injection. In Cohort 1b, fewer than 30 adults aged 18-55 years were enrolled at a single site in Boston, USA, between 29 July and 7 August 2020. As a vaccine, Ad26.COV2.S was a replication-incompetent adenovirus type 26 vector that expressed a prefusion-stabilized SARS-CoV-2 spike protein derived from the original Wuhan strain. On the study overall, not on this receptor specifically: The study was not powered for comparison of responses between vaccine doses or regimens. After vaccination, substantial breadth of spike-specific CD8+ and CD4+ T cell responses was reported. Vaccine and placebo recipients had similar non-spike TCR breadth, a finding consistent with the vaccine containing only spike. Spike-specific TCR breadth was higher in Ad26.COV2.S recipients than in placebo recipients (P = 0.0014). It was noted by the authors that total T cell responses may have been underestimated by the TCR breadth and depth analyses.

Rearrangement joined TRBV7-6 to TRBJ2-5, with TRBD2 matching 8 junction bases. The input for sequencing was peripheral blood, taken in a trial of Ad26.COV2.S vaccine versus placebo. The TCR comes from a person aged 18 to 59 who received the Ad26.COV2.S COVID-19 vaccine or a placebo. The DNA sequence is TGTGCCAGCAGCGCTAATAGCGGGAAAGAGACCCAGTACTTC. This encodes CASSANSGKETQYF. With all but the CDR3 taken from the reference TRBV7-6 and TRBJ2-5 genes, the full variable domain is: GAGVSQSPRYKVTKRGQDVALRCDPISGHVSLYWYRQALGQGPEFLTYFNYEAQQDKSGLPNDRFSAERPEGSISTLTIQRTEQRDSAMYRCASSANSGKETQYFGPGTRLLVL.